A selection of T cell receptor beta chains follows, all from one sample in a study of blood T cells in healthy people across ages. TCRdb itself ran the 5' RACE reads through MiXCR, one entry per CDR3 protein. Here the sample spans roughly 1.5 million distinct CDR3 sequences, around 40% being singletons. The sample taken for sequencing was blood. These receptors came from a woman aged 18-35 years in good health. CDR3s include the opening cysteine and the closing phenylalanine or tryptophan. Fields, in order: J gene, D gene, clone size, V gene, CDR3 DNA, CDR3 protein. A D gene is named only where the DNA matches it firmly. A row's size may be missing; if present it is once, few, many or a size class.

TRBJ1-2	-	-	TRBV27	TGTGCCGCGGGGAGAGGGCAAAACTATGGCTACACCTTC	CAAGRGQNYGYTF
TRBJ1-1	-	-	TRBV6-6	TGTGCCAGCAGTTCCCCCGCGGGGGGCATCACTGAAGCTTTCTTT	CASSSPAGGITEAFF
TRBJ2-1	TRBD1	-	TRBV2	TGTGCCAGCACCTACAGGGGGCAAGGCTACAATGAGCAGTTCTTC	CASTYRGQGYNEQFF
TRBJ1-2	-	-	TRBV27	TGTGCCAGCAGTTATGCACCGAACTATGGCTACACCTTC	CASSYAPNYGYTF
TRBJ2-5	TRBD1	-	TRBV7-9	TGTGCCAGCAGCCCTCCCGGGACAGGGTCGTCTGCGCAGTACTTC	CASSPPGTGSSAQYF
TRBJ2-5	TRBD1	few	TRBV28	TGTGCCAGCAGTTTCGGGACAGGGATGATGGAGACCCAGTACTTC	CASSFGTGMMETQYF
TRBJ1-5	-	once	TRBV6-1	TGTGCCAGCAGTGACAGCGGTTTGGGCAATCAGCCCCAGCATTTT	CASSDSGLGNQPQHF
TRBJ2-1	-	-	TRBV4-3	TGCGCCAGCAGCCAAGAGGGGCGGAGTTCCTCCTACAATGAGCAGTTCTTC	CASSQEGRSSSYNEQFF
TRBJ1-1	-	-	TRBV20-1	TGCAGTCCTAAAGGGATTGAAACTGAAGCTTTCTTT	CSPKGIETEAFF
TRBJ2-1	-	-	TRBV20-1	TGCAGTGCCCTATCCCTGGACACGAGGTCATACAATGAGCAGTTCTTC	CSALSLDTRSYNEQFF
TRBJ2-7	TRBD2	-	TRBV27	TGTGCCAGCAGTTTAATAGGGAGGGCCAACGAGCAGTACTTC	CASSLIGRANEQYF
TRBJ2-1	-	-	TRBV9	TGTGCCAGCAGCGTAGACCAACGGAGGCAGTTCTTC	CASSVDQRRQFF
TRBJ2-2	-	-	TRBV5-1	TGCGCCAGCAGCTGGACTGATAACACCGGGGAGCTGTTTTTT	CASSWTDNTGELFF
TRBJ2-3	TRBD2	-	TRBV12-3/TRBV12-4	TGTGCCAGCAGTCCTGGACTAGTGGCAACCACAGATACGCAGTATTTT	CASSPGLVATTDTQYF
TRBJ2-1	-	-	TRBV20-1	TGCAGTGCTAGTCCCGACCGCTACAATGAGCAGTTCTTC	CSASPDRYNEQFF
TRBJ2-1	TRBD1	few	TRBV18	TGTGCCAGCTCACCCCCCGGACAGGGGGACAATGAGCAGTTCTTC	CASSPPGQGDNEQFF
TRBJ2-1	TRBD2	few	TRBV5-6	TGTGCCAGCATCCCCTACGGGGGACTAGCGGGAGCTGAGCAGTTCTTC	CASIPYGGLAGAEQFF
TRBJ1-2	-	few	TRBV5-5	TGTGCCAGCAGCTTGGCCCATCGGAACCCGGCGGGCGGCTACACCTTC	CASSLAHRNPAGGYTF
TRBJ2-3	-	-	TRBV6-2/TRBV6-3	TGTGCCAGCAGTCCAATCACTAGCACAGATACGCAGTATTTT	CASSPITSTDTQYF
TRBJ1-3	TRBD1	-	TRBV7-2	TGTGCCAGCAGCTTAGCGGACAGGGTGGGAAACACCATATATTTT	CASSLADRVGNTIYF
TRBJ2-5	-	-	TRBV6-5	TGTGCCAGCAGTTACCGGCCCGGAGAGACCCAGTACTTC	CASSYRPGETQYF
TRBJ2-7	-	-	TRBV20-1	TGCAGTGCTACGGGGGTGAGCTCCTACGAGCAGTACTTC	CSATGVSSYEQYF
TRBJ1-1	-	-	TRBV6-2/TRBV6-3	TGTGCCAGCAGGAGGCCAGTTGGGGGCGAGAACACTGAAGCTTTCTTT	CASRRPVGGENTEAFF
TRBJ2-1	-	many	TRBV27	TGTGCCAGCAGTTTTCCCGAGCAGTTCTTC	CASSFPEQFF
TRBJ2-3	TRBD2	many	TRBV9	TGTGCCAGCAGCGTAAGCGGGGGGAGCACAGATACGCAGTATTTT	CASSVSGGSTDTQYF
TRBJ1-5	-	-	TRBV3-1	TGTGCCAGCAGCCAACTAGTTAGCAAGCAGCCCCAGCATTTT	CASSQLVSKQPQHF
TRBJ2-3	TRBD2	few	TRBV20-1	TGCAGTGCTGGGGTAGCGGGGGGAGATACGCAGTATTTT	CSAGVAGGDTQYF
TRBJ2-1	-	-	TRBV3-1	TGTGCCAGCAGTCATCTCACGAATGAGCGGTTCTTC	CASSHLTNERFF
TRBJ1-2	TRBD1	-	TRBV7-9	TGTGCCAGCAGCCATCCTGACAGGGGGCGGGATGGCTACACCTTC	CASSHPDRGRDGYTF
TRBJ2-7	-	-	TRBV20-1	TGCAGTGCTACCATACGGTGCGAGCAGTACTTC	CSATIRCEQYF
TRBJ2-1	-	-	TRBV29-1	TGCGGCGTTTCCACCGGGGTTAGCTCCTACAATGAGCAGTTCTTC	CGVSTGVSSYNEQFF
TRBJ1-1	-	-	TRBV2	TGTGCCTCCTCTCATAAGACTGGAGTGAACACTGAAGCTTTCTTT	CASSHKTGVNTEAFF
TRBJ1-5	TRBD1	-	TRBV7-2	TGTGCCAGCAGCTCAGGACAGGGGGGGGATCAGCCCCAGCATTTT	CASSSGQGGDQPQHF
TRBJ1-1	-	-	TRBV7-8	TGTGCCAGCAGCTTTATGGGGGTGAACACTGAAGCTTTCTTT	CASSFMGVNTEAFF
TRBJ2-3	TRBD1	many	TRBV20-1	TGCAGTGCTAGAGATCGGACAGGGGGAAGAGATACGCAGTATTTT	CSARDRTGGRDTQYF
TRBJ2-1	-	-	TRBV7-9	TGTGCCAGCAGTGTCCGGCCTGGGATTAATGAGCAGTTCTTC	CASSVRPGINEQFF
TRBJ2-3	TRBD2	-	TRBV7-3	TGTGCCAGCAGCTTAGAGCCTAGCGGGAGCACAGATACGCAGTATTTT	CASSLEPSGSTDTQYF
TRBJ2-7	-	-	TRBV20-1	TGCAGTGCTAGTGACGAAGGGCTTTACAATGAGCAGTACTTC	CSASDEGLYNEQYF
TRBJ2-7	TRBD2	-	TRBV7-9	TGTGCCAGCAGCTCTCTGAGAGGAGCGGGAGGGCCATACGAGCAGTACTTC	CASSSLRGAGGPYEQYF
TRBJ2-7	TRBD1	few	TRBV11-2	TGTGCCAGCAGATTTCGGGACAGCTCCTACAATGAGCAGTACTTC	CASRFRDSSYNEQYF
TRBJ1-1	-	few	TRBV27	TGTGCCAGCAGTCCGACCTCGACAGGTGAAGCTTTCTTT	CASSPTSTGEAFF
TRBJ1-2	-	-	TRBV25-1	TGTGCCAGCGGTGAACTAAGTGGTGGCTACACCTTC	CASGELSGGYTF
TRBJ2-7	TRBD2	few	TRBV4-2	TGTGCCAGCAGCCCTAGCCTAGCGGGGTACGAGCAGTACTTC	CASSPSLAGYEQYF
TRBJ2-1	-	-	TRBV4-1	TGCGCCAGCAGCCAAGATCTCCTGAAGCAGTTCTTC	CASSQDLLKQFF
TRBJ2-3	-	many	TRBV7-2	TGTGCCAGCAGCTTAGTGGGCGGAGGAAGCACAGATACGCAGTATTTT	CASSLVGGGSTDTQYF
TRBJ2-4	-	few	TRBV9	TGTGCCAGCAGCGCGGACAACCTCGATGAGCAGTACTTC	CASSADNLDEQYF
TRBJ2-1	-	-	TRBV6-4	TGTGCCAGCAGTGAGGAAGAGTACAATGAGCAGTTCTTC	CASSEEEYNEQFF
TRBJ2-3	TRBD2	-	TRBV15	TGTGCCACCAGCAGAATGGGAGCTAGCGGGAGTCCAGATACGCAGTATTTT	CATSRMGASGSPDTQYF
TRBJ2-1	TRBD1	-	TRBV2	TGTGCCAGCAGTAAGGACAGGTTGGGAGACAATGAGCAGTTCTTC	CASSKDRLGDNEQFF